This TCR beta chain was found in a study of graft-versus-host responses after intestinal transplantation. Study as a whole: Recipients had transplants, and these were multivisceral, liver-intestinal, or isolated intestinal. Recipients were all induced with anti-thymocyte globulin, then given tacrolimus and steroids for 2 to 4 years.

Notes on the study in general: Among recipient marrow samples, GvH clones were found; some appeared first in ileum or blood. When patients had graft-donor T cell macrochimerism, their allografts held high graft-versus-host to host-versus-graft clonal ratios.

With respect to this clone: Its antigen is not known.

The ends lost 4 bases at V and 0 bases at J; junction bases unmatched: 8. CDR1 and CDR2 from the germline V gene are LNHDA and SQIVND (reference sequence). The CDR3 has 16 amino acids. Libraries were prepared by immunoSEQ multiplex PCR; TCRdb keeps only in-frame clonotypes and omits some of them. The sample has 95,000 to 130,000 clones, less than 95% seen once. The chain combines TRBV19 with TRBJ1-1; 7 nucleotides align to TRBD1. Source: unstimulated CD4+ T cells sorted from spleen or lymph node cells, taken before intestinal transplant. This clonotype originated in a human donor who received an intestinal transplant. CDR3 region: CASSTSTGRVNTEAFF. The DNA for the CDR3 is TGTGCCAGTAGTACTTCGACAGGGCGAGTGAACACTGAAGCTTTCTTT.